This paragraph covers one T cell receptor (beta chain) sequence. Its recognized antigen is unknown. No base quality values were provided; no much bigger clone lies one nucleotide off. The data were obtained in a study of blood T cell repertoires in COVID-19 (dated by TCRdb to 2019 to 2021). As for the study more broadly: Samples from collaborators originated in the United States, Italy and Spain and spanned both the acute and convalescent phases of COVID-19. Where available, HLA class I and class II types were taken from metadata supplied by the sample provider and were not determined by assay-based typing. The material from the prospective study consisted of cDNA or gDNA derived from T cells, B-cell-depleted T cells, or PBMCs. The sample metadata nearly always contained a de-identified subject ID, COVID-19 status, age in years and sex. Deeply sampled blood TCRbeta repertoires from subjects exposed to, actively infected with, or recovered from COVID-19 were included in the dataset. Samples were obtained from the ongoing ImmuneRACE study (first 160 participants) and from roughly 1,300 subjects provided by 6 global collaborators. The repertoires were made available in a free public database intended to serve as a resource for research on the immune response to SARS-CoV-2. Study-level results and caveats: The amount of clinical and demographic metadata varied by source and participant and was provided uncurated.

TCRbeta CDR3 regions were amplified from genomic DNA using the immunoSEQ Assay, a bias-controlled multiplex PCR. From the authors' description of their analysis: Nucleated cell counts per sample were estimated from amplification of reference gene primers within the assay. To quantify the absolute abundance of each unique TCRbeta CDR3 rearrangement, sequence reads were collapsed and filtered. For each sample, productive Simpson clonality was calculated as the square root of Simpson's diversity index across productive rearrangements. The table comes from immuneACCESS by way of TCRdb, which keeps in-frame sequences with V and J called. Part of the clones is missing from these tables; in studies checked, under half for an unresolved V gene and the rest for unknown reasons. The DNA gave D and trimming, while V, J and clone size come from that table. The sample includes about 210,000 clones, with 81% observed a single time. Clones ranked in the top ten supply approximately 9% of the sample.

The V and J ends are trimmed by 0 bases and 2 bases, leaving 14 bases between them. The CDR3 has 16 amino acids, counting the end cysteine and phenylalanine. The kept DNA is CDR3 alone, 48 bases in frame from the first base. The germline V gene (reference sequence) gives CDR1 as LNHDA and CDR2 as SQIVND. Participants in the prospective study were enrolled through a virtual design, were aged 18 to 89 years, and lived in about two dozen United States geographic areas. In the prospective study, cohorts were assigned on the basis of participant-reported clinical history obtained from a screening survey and a study questionnaire. In the prospective study, mobile phlebotomists collected whole blood, serum and a nasopharyngeal or oropharyngeal swab from each participant. Participants in the prospective study had the option to provide additional blood draws and questionnaires over a roughly 2-month period. Before DNA extraction, prospective study blood samples were shipped either frozen or at room temperature.

Recombination joined TRBV19 with TRBJ2-7; matching of 8 bases hints at TRBD2 as the D gene. The sequencing sample was made of PBMCs or T cells enriched from blood (not recorded which). This receptor was obtained from a woman aged 50 to 60 with acute COVID-19. The DNA is as follows: TGTGCCAGTAGTATAGATAGTAGCGGGACAGCCTACGAGCAGTACTTC. This codes for CASSIDSSGTAYEQYF.